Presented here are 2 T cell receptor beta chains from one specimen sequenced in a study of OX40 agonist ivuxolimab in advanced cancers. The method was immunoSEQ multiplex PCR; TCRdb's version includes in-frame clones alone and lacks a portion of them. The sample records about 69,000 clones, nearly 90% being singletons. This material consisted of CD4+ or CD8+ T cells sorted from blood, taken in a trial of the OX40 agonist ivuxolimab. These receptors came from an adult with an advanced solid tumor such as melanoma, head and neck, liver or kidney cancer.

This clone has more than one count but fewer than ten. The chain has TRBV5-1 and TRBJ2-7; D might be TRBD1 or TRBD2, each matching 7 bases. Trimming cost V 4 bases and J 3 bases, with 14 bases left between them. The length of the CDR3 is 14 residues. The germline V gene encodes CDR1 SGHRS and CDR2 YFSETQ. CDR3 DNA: TGCGCCAGCAGCAGGGGAGGGGGCCTCTACGAGCAGTACTTC. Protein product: CASSRGGGLYEQYF.

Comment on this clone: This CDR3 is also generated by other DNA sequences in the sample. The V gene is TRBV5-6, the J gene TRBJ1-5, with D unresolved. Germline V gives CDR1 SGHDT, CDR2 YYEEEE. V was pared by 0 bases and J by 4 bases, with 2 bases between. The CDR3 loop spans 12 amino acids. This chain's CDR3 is CASSLGNQPQHF. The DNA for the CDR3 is TGTGCCAGCAGCTTGGGAAATCAGCCCCAGCATTTT. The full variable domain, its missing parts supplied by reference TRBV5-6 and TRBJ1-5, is DAGVTQSPTHLIKTRGQQVTLRCSPKSGHDTVSWYQQALGQGPQFIFQYYEEEERQRGNFPDRFSGHQFPNYSSELNVNALLLGDSALYLCASSLGNQPQHFGDGTRLSIL.